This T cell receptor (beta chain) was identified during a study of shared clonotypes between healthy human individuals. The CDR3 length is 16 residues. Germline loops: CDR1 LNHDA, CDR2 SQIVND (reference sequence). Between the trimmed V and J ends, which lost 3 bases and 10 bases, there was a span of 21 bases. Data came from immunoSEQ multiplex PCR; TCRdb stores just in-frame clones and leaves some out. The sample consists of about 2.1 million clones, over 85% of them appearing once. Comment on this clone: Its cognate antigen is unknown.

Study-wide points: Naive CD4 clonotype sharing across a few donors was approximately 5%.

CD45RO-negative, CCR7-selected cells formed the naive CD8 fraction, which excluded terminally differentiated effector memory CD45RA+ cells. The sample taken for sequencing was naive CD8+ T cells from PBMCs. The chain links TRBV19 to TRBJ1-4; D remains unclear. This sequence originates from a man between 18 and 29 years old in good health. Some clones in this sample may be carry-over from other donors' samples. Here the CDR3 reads CASSILGELDPLKLFF. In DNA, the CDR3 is TGTGCCAGTAGTATTCTCGGGGAGCTAGACCCACTAAAACTGTTTTTT.